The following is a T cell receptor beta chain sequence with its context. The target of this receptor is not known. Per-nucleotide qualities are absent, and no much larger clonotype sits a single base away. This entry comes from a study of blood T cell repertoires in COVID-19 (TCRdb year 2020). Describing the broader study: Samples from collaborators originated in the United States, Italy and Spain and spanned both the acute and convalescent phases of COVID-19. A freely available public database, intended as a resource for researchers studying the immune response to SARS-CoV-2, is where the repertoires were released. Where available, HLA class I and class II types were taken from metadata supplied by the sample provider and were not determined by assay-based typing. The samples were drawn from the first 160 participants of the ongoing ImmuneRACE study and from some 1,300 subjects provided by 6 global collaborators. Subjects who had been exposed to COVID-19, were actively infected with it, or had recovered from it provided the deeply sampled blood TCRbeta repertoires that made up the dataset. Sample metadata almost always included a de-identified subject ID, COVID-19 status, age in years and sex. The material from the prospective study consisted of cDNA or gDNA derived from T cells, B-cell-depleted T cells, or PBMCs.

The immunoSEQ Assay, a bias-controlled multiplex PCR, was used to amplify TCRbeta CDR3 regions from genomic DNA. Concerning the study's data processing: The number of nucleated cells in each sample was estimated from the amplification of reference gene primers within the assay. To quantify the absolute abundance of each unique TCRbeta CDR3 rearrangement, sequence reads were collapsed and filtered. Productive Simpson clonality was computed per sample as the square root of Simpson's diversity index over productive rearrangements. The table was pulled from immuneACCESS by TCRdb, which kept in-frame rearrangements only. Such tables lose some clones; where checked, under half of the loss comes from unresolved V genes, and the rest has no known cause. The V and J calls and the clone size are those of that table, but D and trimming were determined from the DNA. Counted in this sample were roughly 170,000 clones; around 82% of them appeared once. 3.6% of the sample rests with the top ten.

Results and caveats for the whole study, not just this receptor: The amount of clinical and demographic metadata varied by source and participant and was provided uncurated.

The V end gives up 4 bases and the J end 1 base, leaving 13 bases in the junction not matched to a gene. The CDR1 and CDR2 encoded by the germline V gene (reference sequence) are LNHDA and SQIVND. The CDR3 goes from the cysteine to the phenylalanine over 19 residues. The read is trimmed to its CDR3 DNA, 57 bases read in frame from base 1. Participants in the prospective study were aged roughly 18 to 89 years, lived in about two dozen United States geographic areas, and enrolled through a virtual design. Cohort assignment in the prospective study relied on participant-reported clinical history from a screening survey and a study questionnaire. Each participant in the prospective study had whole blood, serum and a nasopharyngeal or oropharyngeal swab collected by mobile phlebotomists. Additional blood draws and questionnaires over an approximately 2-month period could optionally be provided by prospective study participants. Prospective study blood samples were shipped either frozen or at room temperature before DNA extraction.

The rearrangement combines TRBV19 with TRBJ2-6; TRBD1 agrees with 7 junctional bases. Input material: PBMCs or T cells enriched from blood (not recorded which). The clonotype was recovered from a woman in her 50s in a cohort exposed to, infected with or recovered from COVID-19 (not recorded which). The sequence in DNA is TGTGCCAGTAGTAATTCACGGGGACAGTTCGATTCTGGGGCCAACGTCCTGACTTTC. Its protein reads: CASSNSRGQFDSGANVLTF.